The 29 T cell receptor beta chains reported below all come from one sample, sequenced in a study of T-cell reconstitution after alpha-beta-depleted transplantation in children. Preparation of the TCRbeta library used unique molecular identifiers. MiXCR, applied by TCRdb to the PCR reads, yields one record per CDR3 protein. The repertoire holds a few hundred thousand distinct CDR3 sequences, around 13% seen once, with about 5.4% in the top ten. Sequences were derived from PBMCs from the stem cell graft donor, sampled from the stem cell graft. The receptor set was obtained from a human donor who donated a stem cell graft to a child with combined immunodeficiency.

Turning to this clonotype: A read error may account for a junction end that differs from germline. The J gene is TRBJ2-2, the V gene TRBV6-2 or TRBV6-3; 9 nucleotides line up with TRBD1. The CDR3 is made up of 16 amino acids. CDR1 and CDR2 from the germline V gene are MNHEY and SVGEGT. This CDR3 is CDSRNPGQGFPGELFF. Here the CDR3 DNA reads TGTGACAGCAGAAATCCGGGACAGGGATTCCCCGGGGAGCTGTTTTTT.

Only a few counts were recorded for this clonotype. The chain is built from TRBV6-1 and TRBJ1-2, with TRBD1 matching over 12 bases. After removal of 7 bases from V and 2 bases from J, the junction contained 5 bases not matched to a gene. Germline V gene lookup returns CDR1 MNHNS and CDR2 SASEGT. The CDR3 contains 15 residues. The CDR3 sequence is CASNWGQGANYGYTF. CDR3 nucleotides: TGTGCCAGCAACTGGGGACAGGGGGCCAACTATGGCTACACCTTC.

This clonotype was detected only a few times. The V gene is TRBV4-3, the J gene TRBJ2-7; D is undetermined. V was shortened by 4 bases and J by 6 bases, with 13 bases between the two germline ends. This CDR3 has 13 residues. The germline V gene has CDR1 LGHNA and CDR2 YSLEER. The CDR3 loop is CASSPRVRTEQYF. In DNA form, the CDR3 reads TGCGCCAGCAGCCCTCGCGTTAGGACCGAGCAGTACTTC.

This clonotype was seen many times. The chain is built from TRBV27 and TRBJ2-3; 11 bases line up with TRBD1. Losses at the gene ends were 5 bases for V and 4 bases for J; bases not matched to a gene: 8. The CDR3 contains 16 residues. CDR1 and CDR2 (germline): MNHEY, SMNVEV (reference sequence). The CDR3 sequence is CASSPRDRGFADTQYF. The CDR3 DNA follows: TGTGCCAGCAGTCCCAGGGACAGGGGGTTCGCAGATACGCAGTATTTT.

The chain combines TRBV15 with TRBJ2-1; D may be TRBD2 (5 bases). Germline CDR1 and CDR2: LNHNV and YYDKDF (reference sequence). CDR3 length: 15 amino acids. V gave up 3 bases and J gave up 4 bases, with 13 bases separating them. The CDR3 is CATSRSGVAYNEQFF. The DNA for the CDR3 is TGTGCCACCAGCAGGAGCGGAGTGGCGTACAATGAGCAGTTCTTC.

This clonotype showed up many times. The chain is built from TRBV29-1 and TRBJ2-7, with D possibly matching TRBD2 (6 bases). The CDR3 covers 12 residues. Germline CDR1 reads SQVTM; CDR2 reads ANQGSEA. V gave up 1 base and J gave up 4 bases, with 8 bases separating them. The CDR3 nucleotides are TGCAGCGTTGAAGCGGGAGATTACGAGCAGTACTTC. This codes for CSVEAGDYEQYF.

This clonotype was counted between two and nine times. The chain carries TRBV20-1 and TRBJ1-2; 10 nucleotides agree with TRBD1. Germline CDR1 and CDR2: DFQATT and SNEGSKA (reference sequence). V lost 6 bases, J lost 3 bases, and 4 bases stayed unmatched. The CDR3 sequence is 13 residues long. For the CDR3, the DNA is TGCAGTGCACGGACAGGGGGAGACTATGGCTACACCTTC. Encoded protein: CSARTGGDYGYTF.

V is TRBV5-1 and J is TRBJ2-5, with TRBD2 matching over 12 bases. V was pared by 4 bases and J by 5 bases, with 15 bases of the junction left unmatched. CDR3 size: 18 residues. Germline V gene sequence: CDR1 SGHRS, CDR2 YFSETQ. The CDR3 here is CASSRGLAGIPRRETQYF. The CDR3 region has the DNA TGCGCCAGCAGCCGCGGACTAGCGGGAATCCCCCGAAGGGAGACCCAGTACTTC.

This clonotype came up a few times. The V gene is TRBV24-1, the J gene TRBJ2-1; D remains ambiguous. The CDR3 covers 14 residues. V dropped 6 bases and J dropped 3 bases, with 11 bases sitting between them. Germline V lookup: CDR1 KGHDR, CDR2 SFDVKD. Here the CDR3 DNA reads TGTGCCACCAGTTCGGAGACGGGCTACAATGAGCAGTTCTTC. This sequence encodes CATSSETGYNEQFF.

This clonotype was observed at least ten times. CDR3 residues: CASSGTSGRDHTDTQYF. In DNA, the CDR3 is TGTGCCAGCAGTGGGACTAGCGGGAGGGACCACACAGATACGCAGTATTTT. This chain connects TRBV6-2 or TRBV6-3 to TRBJ2-3, with TRBD2 matching over 16 bases. The germline CDR1 and CDR2 sequences are MNHEY and SVGEGT. With V trimmed by 5 bases and J by 2 bases, 4 bases remained unmatched. CDR3 size: 17 residues.

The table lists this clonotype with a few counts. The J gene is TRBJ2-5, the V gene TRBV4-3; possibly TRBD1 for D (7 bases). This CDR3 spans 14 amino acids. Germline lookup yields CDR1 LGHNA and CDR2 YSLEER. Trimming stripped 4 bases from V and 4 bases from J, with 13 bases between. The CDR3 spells CASSPEGARETQYF. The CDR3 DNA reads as TGCGCCAGCAGCCCGGAGGGGGCGCGAGAGACCCAGTACTTC.

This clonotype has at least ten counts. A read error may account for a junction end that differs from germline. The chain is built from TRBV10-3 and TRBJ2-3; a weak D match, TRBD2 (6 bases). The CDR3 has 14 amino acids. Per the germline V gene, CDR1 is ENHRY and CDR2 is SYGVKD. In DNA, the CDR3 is TGTGCCATCACTGAGCGGGCTAGCACAGATACGCAGTATTTT. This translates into CAITERASTDTQYF.

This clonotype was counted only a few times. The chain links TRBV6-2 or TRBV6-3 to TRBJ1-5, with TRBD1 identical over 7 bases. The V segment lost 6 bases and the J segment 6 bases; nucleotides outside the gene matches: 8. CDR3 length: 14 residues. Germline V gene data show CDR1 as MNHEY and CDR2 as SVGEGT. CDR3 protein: CASRKTGPAQPQHF. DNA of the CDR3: TGTGCCAGCAGGAAGACAGGGCCCGCTCAGCCCCAGCATTTT.

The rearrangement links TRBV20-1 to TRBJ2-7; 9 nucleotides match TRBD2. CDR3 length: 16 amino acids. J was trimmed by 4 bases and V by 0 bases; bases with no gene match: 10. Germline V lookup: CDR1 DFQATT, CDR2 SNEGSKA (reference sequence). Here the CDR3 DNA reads TGCAGTGCTAGAGAGGTTCGGCCTAGCGGGATATACGAGCAGTACTTC. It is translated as CSAREVRPSGIYEQYF.

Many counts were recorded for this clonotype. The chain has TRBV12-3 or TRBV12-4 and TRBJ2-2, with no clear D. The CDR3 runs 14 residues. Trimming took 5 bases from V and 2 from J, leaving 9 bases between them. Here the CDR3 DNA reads TGTGCCAGCAGTCGCGAAAGAAACACCGGGGAGCTGTTTTTT. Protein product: CASSRERNTGELFF.

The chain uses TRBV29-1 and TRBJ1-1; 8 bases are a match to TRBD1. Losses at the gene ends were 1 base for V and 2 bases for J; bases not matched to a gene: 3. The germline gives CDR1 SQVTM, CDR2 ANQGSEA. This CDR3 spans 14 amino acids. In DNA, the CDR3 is TGCAGCGTTGAAGTCCAGGGGGCTAACACTGAAGCTTTCTTT. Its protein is CSVEVQGANTEAFF.

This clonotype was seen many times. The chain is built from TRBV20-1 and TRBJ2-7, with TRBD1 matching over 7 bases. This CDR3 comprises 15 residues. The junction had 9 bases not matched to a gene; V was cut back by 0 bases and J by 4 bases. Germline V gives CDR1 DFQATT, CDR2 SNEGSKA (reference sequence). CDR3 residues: CSARDVGQSPYEQYF. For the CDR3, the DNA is TGCAGTGCTAGAGATGTGGGACAGAGCCCTTACGAGCAGTACTTC.

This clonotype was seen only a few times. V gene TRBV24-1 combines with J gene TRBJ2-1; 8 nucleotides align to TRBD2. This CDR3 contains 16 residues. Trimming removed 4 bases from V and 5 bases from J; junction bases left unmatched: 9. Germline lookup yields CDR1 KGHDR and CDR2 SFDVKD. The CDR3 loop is CATSDLRGGQDNEQFF. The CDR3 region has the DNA TGTGCCACCAGTGACCTTCGGGGGGGCCAGGACAATGAGCAGTTCTTC.

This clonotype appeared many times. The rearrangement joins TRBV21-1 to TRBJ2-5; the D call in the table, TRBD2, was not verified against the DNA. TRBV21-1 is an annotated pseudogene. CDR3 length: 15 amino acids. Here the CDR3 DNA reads TGTGCCAGCATTGGGGACTGCTATTCTGGGGAGACCCAGTACTTC. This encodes CASIGDCYSGETQYF.

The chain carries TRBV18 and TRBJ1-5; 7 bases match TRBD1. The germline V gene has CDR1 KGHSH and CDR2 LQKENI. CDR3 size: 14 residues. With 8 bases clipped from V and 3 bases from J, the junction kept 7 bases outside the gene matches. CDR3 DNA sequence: TGTGCCAGCAGACAGGGAGGCGACAATCAGCCCCAGCATTTT. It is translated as CASRQGGDNQPQHF.

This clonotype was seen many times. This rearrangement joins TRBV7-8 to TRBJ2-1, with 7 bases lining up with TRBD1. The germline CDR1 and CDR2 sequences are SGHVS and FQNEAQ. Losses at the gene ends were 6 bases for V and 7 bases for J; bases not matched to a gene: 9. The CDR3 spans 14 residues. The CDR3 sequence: CASRPLTGENEQFF. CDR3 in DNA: TGTGCCAGCAGACCACTTACAGGGGAGAATGAGCAGTTCTTC.

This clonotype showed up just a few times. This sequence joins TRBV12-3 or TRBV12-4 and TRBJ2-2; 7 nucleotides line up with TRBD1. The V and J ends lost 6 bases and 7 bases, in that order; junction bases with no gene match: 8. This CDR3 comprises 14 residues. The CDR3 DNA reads TGTGCCAGCAGCAAAATGACAGGGTTCGGGGAGCTGTTTTTT. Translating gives CASSKMTGFGELFF.

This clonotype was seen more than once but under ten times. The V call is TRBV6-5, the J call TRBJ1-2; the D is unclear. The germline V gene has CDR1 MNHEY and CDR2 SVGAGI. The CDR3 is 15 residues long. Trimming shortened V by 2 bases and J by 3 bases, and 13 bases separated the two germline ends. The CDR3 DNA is TGTGCCAGCAGTTACGATGCCGCTGGGGACTATGGCTACACCTTC. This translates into CASSYDAAGDYGYTF.

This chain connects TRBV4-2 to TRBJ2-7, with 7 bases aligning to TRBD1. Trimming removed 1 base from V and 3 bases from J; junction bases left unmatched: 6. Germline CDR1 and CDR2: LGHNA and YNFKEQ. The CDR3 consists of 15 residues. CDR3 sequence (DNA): TGTGCCAGCAGCCAAGTACAGGGGAGCGACTACGAGCAGTACTTC. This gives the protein CASSQVQGSDYEQYF.

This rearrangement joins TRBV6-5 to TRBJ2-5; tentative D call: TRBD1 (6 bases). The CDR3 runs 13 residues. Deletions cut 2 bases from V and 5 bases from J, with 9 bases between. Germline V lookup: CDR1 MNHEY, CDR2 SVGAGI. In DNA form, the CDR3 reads TGTGCCAGCAGTTACGGGCAGGGGGAGACCCAGTACTTC. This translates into CASSYGQGETQYF.

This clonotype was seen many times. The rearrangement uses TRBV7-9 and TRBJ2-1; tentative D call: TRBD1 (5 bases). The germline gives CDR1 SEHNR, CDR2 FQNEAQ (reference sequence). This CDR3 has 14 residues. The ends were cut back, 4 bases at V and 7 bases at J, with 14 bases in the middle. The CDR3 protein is CASSSLRVLNEQFF. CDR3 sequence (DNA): TGTGCCAGCAGCTCGCTCAGGGTTTTGAATGAGCAGTTCTTC.

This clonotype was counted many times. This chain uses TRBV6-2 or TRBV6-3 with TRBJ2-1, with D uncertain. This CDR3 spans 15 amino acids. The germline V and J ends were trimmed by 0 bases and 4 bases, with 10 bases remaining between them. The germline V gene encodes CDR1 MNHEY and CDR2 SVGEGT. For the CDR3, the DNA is TGTGCCAGCAGTTACTCGAGGCCAGATTACAATGAGCAGTTCTTC. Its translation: CASSYSRPDYNEQFF.

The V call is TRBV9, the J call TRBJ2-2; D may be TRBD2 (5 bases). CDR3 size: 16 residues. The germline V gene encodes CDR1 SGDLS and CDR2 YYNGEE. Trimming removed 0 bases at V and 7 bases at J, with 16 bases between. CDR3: CASSVASAREGGELFF. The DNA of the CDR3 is TGTGCCAGCAGCGTAGCCAGCGCGAGAGAGGGCGGGGAGCTGTTTTTT.

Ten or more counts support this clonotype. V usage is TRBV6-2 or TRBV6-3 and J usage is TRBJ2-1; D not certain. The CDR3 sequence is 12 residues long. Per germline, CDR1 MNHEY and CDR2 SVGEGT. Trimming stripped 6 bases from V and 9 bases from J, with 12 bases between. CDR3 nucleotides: TGTGCCAGCAGATGGACGGGTATTGAGCAGTTCTTC. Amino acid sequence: CASRWTGIEQFF.